Below are 10 T cell receptor beta chains sequenced from a single sample in a study of T cell repertoires in cytomegalovirus infection. TCRdb fed the reads into MiXCR, producing one record per CDR3 protein. The repertoire has about 180,000 distinct CDR3 sequences, 15% to 20% of them found once; the top ten carry roughly 24%. Sequences were obtained from CD8+ T cells from PBMCs. These receptors were collected from a human donor in good health (CMV status not recorded). Some clones in this sample may be carry-over from other donors' samples.

In its sample, this clonotype was seen a few times. The V and J genes are TRBV12-3 or TRBV12-4 and TRBJ2-2, with TRBD2 matching over 8 bases. The J segment lost 5 bases and the V segment lost 5 bases, leaving 13 bases of the junction unmatched. This CDR3 region has 17 residues. DNA of the CDR3: TGTGCCAGCAGTAAGGCGGGGGGTCCCTTGGTGACCGGGGAGCTGTTTTTT. Translating it yields CASSKAGGPLVTGELFF.

The chain recombines TRBV12-5 with TRBJ2-1; 7 bases line up with TRBD2. CDR1 and CDR2 from the germline V gene are LGHNT and FRNRAP. The junction had 6 bases not matched to a gene; V was cut back by 3 bases and J by 10 bases. The CDR3 totals 13 residues. The CDR3 spells CASGFGGGKEQFF. CDR3 coding DNA: TGTGCTAGTGGTTTCGGCGGGGGTAAGGAGCAGTTCTTC.

The chain is built from TRBV6-6 and TRBJ1-6; TRBD1 is a possible D gene (6 bases). With 2 bases removed from V and 10 bases from J, the gap between germline ends came to 18 bases. CDR3 length: 16 residues. Per germline, CDR1 MNHNY and CDR2 SVGAGI (reference sequence). In nucleotides, the CDR3 is TGTGCCAGCAGTTACGACGACAGGCGTTGGGAATCACCCCTCCACTTT. Translated, it gives CASSYDDRRWESPLHF.

The gene calls are TRBV4-3 and TRBJ1-2; the D gene is possibly TRBD1 (5 bases). The CDR3 covers 13 residues. V lost 6 bases, J lost 4 bases, and 12 bases lay in between. Germline V lookup: CDR1 LGHNA, CDR2 YSLEER. The CDR3 DNA sequence: TGCGCCAGCAGTCCGGGACGAAGCTATGGCTACACCTTC. Translated, it gives CASSPGRSYGYTF.

V gene TRBV30 combines with J gene TRBJ1-5; the D is unclear. The CDR3 runs 15 residues. The germline CDR1 and CDR2 sequences are GTSNPN and SVGIG (reference sequence). Deletions cut 2 bases from V and 0 bases from J, with 11 bases between. CDR3 bases: TGTGCCTGGAGTCCGAGGACTGCTAGCAATCAGCCCCAGCATTTT. This codes for CAWSPRTASNQPQHF.

The CDR3 DNA sequence: TGCGCCAGCAGCCAAGATGAAGGACTAGCTAGACACGAGCAGTACTTC. This gives the protein CASSQDEGLARHEQYF. V and J are TRBV4-3 and TRBJ2-7, with TRBD2 matching 8 bases. Germline V gene sequence: CDR1 LGHNA, CDR2 YSLEER. Trimming removed 0 bases from V and 5 bases from J; junction bases left unmatched: 9. The length of the CDR3 is 16 residues.

This clonotype has just a few counts. V and J are TRBV7-6 and TRBJ2-7, with TRBD1 identical over 8 bases. The germline V gene encodes CDR1 SGHVS and CDR2 FNYEAQ. The CDR3 extends over 16 amino acids. The junction had 7 bases not matched to a gene; V was cut back by 3 bases and J by 0 bases. DNA of the CDR3: TGTGCCAGCAGCTTTCGACCGGGACAGGACTCCTACGAGCAGTACTTC. Translating gives CASSFRPGQDSYEQYF.

The chain employs TRBV2 and TRBJ2-7; D gene unclear. Germline loops: CDR1 SNHLY, CDR2 FYNNEI. V was trimmed by 3 bases and J by 5 bases, leaving 11 bases between them. The CDR3 is made up of 13 amino acids. CDR3 amino acids: CASSDASSHEQYF. CDR3 sequence (DNA): TGTGCCAGCAGTGATGCTTCTTCACACGAGCAGTACTTC.

The chain uses TRBV9 and TRBJ2-5; TRBD2 matches at 9 bases. Germline trimming cut 0 bases from V and 5 bases from J; bases unmatched to any gene: 8. Germline V gene sequence: CDR1 SGDLS, CDR2 YYNGEE. CDR3 length equals 16 residues. The CDR3 protein is CASSVESAGGTETQYF. The CDR3 bases are TGTGCCAGCAGCGTAGAATCCGCGGGGGGGACTGAGACCCAGTACTTC. Drawing the rest from reference TRBV9 and TRBJ2-5, the complete variable domain is DSGVTQTPKHLITATGQRVTLRCSPRSGDLSVYWYQQSLDQGLQFLIQYYNGEERAKGNILERFSAQQFPDLHSELNLSSLELGDSALYFCASSVESAGGTETQYFGPGTRLLVL.

The chain has TRBV12-3 or TRBV12-4 and TRBJ2-3, with TRBD1 matching 10 bases. Germline trimming cut 4 bases from V and 11 bases from J; bases unmatched to any gene: 12. The CDR3 covers 15 residues. CDR3 nucleotides: TGTGCCAGCAGTTCCCCGGGACAGGGGCCGGTAGGGCAGTATTTT. Protein sequence: CASSSPGQGPVGQYF.